Below are 18 T cell receptor beta chains sequenced from a single sample in a study of tumor and adjacent non-tumor tissue in lung cancer (dated by TCRdb to the late 2010s). Receptor libraries were prepared by multiplex PCR. Data came from an Illumina HiSeq 2500. TCRbeta libraries were built by three rounds of nested PCR using primers (Table S4), following protocols modified from ARM-PCR. TCRdb reanalyzed the raw reads on its own, using fastp at Q25 for trimming and MiXCR for clone calling, and kept in-frame beta chains. A single entry per CDR3 protein holds the most common genes and DNA from its merged rows. Recorded for this sample are roughly 75,000 distinct CDR3 sequences; 65% to 75% of them occurred a single time. The ten largest clonotypes hold roughly 26% of the sample. RNA was extracted from bulk unsorted tissue and checked for quality with a NanoDrop ND-1000 and an Agilent 2100. The normal lung samples consisted of distant non-tumor tissue collected more than 3 cm from the tumor edge.

Sequencing input: distant non-tumor lung tissue. Every receptor here comes from a woman aged 45-60 years with non-small cell lung cancer.

This clonotype was recorded once. The chain has TRBV20-1 and TRBJ1-1; D is ambiguous. Per germline, CDR1 DFQATT and CDR2 SNEGSKA (reference sequence). This CDR3 has 14 amino acids. The CDR3 DNA follows: TGCAGAACTAGAAGGCAGGTTACCAACACTGAAGCTTTCTTT. It translates to CRTRRQVTNTEAFF.

On this clonotype itself: A much bigger clone sits one base away, suggesting this may be a read error. The chain employs TRBV10-3 and TRBJ1-4, with a weak D call TRBD1 (6 bases). Germline lookup yields CDR1 ENHRY and CDR2 SYGVKD. The length of the CDR3 is 14 residues. Trimming pared 3 bases from V and 8 bases from J, leaving 13 bases between. This chain's CDR3 is CAISDRGDAEKLFF. The CDR3 DNA reads as TGTGCCATCAGTGACAGGGGTGATGCCGAAAAACTGTTTTTT.

This clonotype showed up just a few times. This chain uses TRBV28 with TRBJ2-5; 10 nucleotides match TRBD2. V trimming: 2 bases; J trimming: 5 bases; junction bases outside the gene matches: 14. The CDR3 is 18 amino acids. Germline lookup yields CDR1 MDHEN and CDR2 SYDVKM. CDR3 bases: TGTGCCAGCAGTTTAGGGATCAGCGGGAGGGCCTTCGTGGAGACCCAGTACTTC. Translated: CASSLGISGRAFVETQYF.

As to this clonotype: At one of its ends the junction is not consistent with the germline gene, which may arise from a read error. V and J are TRBV4-3 and TRBJ2-5; D not certain. The CDR3 spans 15 residues. Germline V lookup: CDR1 LGHNA, CDR2 YSLEER. The chain's CDR3 is CTSSQGFGPPETQYF. The CDR3 region has the DNA TGCACCAGCAGCCAAGGTTTTGGACCCCCGGAGACCCAGTACTTC.

This chain connects TRBV6-2 or TRBV6-3 to TRBJ2-1; D is unresolved. CDR3 length: 12 residues. Trimming removed 4 bases from V and 8 bases from J, with 9 bases in between. Germline loops: CDR1 MNHEY, CDR2 SVGEGT. CDR3 nucleotides: TGTGCCAGCAGTTTACATGGTGATGAGCAGTTCTTC. Encoded protein: CASSLHGDEQFF.

Remarks on this clonotype: The conserved closing phenylalanine or tryptophan is absent in this CDR3, likely reflecting a read error. The rearrangement uses TRBV28 and TRBJ2-7; D gene uncertain. Trimming shortened V by 3 bases and J by 3 bases, and 6 bases separated the two germline ends. CDR3 length equals 12 residues. Germline assignment: CDR1 MDHEN and CDR2 SYDVKM. The CDR3 spells CASSFQFYEQYI. The CDR3 nucleotides are TGTGCCAGCAGTTTCCAGTTCTACGAGCAGTACATC.

A word on this clonotype: A much larger clone sits a single nucleotide away, making a read error possible. The chain recombines TRBV6-6 with TRBJ2-6, with unresolved D. V gave up 7 bases and J gave up 1 base, with 8 bases separating them. Germline assignment: CDR1 MNHNY and CDR2 SVGAGI (reference sequence). This CDR3 spans 14 amino acids. CDR3 sequence: CASNPRSGANVLTF. DNA of the CDR3: TGTGCCAGCAACCCCCGGTCTGGGGCCAACGTCCTGACTTTC.

With respect to this clonotype: The junction does not match germline at one end; this may be a read error. This rearrangement joins TRBV20-1 to TRBJ1-1, with D perhaps TRBD1 (6 bases). CDR1 is DFQATT, CDR2 SNEGSKA, per germline (reference sequence). The CDR3 spans 13 residues. The CDR3 nucleotides read TGCAGTGCGAGAACAGGGAGGAACACGGAAGCTTCCTTT. Amino acid sequence: CSARTGRNTEASF.

As concerns this clonotype: A read error may explain this, as a much larger clone is one base away. In this CDR3 the conserved last residue, phenylalanine or tryptophan, is missing, so a read error is likely. The chain links TRBV29-1 to TRBJ2-7; D is possibly TRBD2 (6 bases). CDR3 length equals 12 residues. Germline CDR1 reads SQVTM; CDR2 reads ANQGSEA. Trimming shortened V by 6 bases and J by 6 bases, and 15 bases separated the two germline ends. CDR3 in amino acids: CSVGRVGGEQYI. The CDR3 DNA reads TGCAGCGTGGGAAGGGTCGGGGGCGAGCAGTACATC.

Turning to this clonotype: No DNA is shown, since the ends of the CDR3 on it are uncertain; the CDR3 is the one TCRdb lists. The J gene is TRBJ2-6, the V gene TRBV11-1; the listed D gene, TRBD2, was not tested against the DNA. The CDR3 contains 17 residues when both ends are counted. The germline CDR1 and CDR2 sequences are SGHAT and FQDESV (reference sequence). CDR3 protein: CAGSFAAGAIGANVMTF.

Comments on this clonotype: This clone may be a read error of a much larger clone one base away. The V and J genes are TRBV12-3 or TRBV12-4 and TRBJ1-3; D may be TRBD1 (5 bases). There are 16 residues in the CDR3. The V and J ends lost 7 bases and 1 base respectively, with 17 bases between them. As DNA, the CDR3 is TGTGCCAGCAATTTCCGAAGGACATTATCTGGAAACACCATATATTTT. As protein: CASNFRRTLSGNTIYF.

The V call is TRBV5-1, the J call TRBJ1-5, with a tentative D call TRBD1 (5 bases). Per the germline V gene, CDR1 is SGHRS and CDR2 is YFSETQ. The CDR3 loop spans 15 amino acids. Trimming cost V 8 bases and J 5 bases, with 20 bases left between them. This CDR3 reads CARTQGEPCDQPQHF. The DNA of the CDR3 is TGCGCCAGGACACAAGGGGAACCGTGTGATCAGCCCCAGCATTTT.

Many counts were recorded for this clonotype. V is TRBV12-3 or TRBV12-4 and J is TRBJ2-3, with D unresolved. The CDR3 spans 14 residues. The V end was cut by 5 bases, the J end by 0 bases, with 9 bases between. CDR3 bases: TGTGCCAGCAGTCCCCTAGTTAGCACAGATACGCAGTATTTT. Protein: CASSPLVSTDTQYF.

As concerns this clonotype: No conserved phenylalanine or tryptophan ends this CDR3, so it is likely a read error. The V and J genes are TRBV4-2 and TRBJ2-5; no clear D gene. The CDR3 has 14 residues. Germline CDR1 is LGHNA and CDR2 is YNFKEQ. The CDR3 loop reads CASRQASSQETQYS. CDR3 nucleotides: TGTGCCAGCAGACAAGCAAGTAGCCAAGAGACCCAGTACTCC.

In this sample, this clonotype turned up a few times. This may be a read error, as it is one base from a much larger clone. The CDR3 reads CSARGVSGRGTYNEHFF. Written as DNA, the CDR3 is TGCAGTGCTAGAGGTGTTAGCGGGAGAGGCACCTACAATGAGCATTTCTTC. The chain joins TRBV20-1 to TRBJ2-1; 9 positions match TRBD2. The CDR3 has 17 residues. The germline gives CDR1 DFQATT, CDR2 SNEGSKA (reference sequence).

The V call is TRBV6-5, the J call TRBJ2-1; weak D call: TRBD2 (5 bases). Trimming removed 10 bases from V and 11 bases from J, with 30 bases in between. The CDR3 is 16 residues long. Germline V gene lookup returns CDR1 MNHEY and CDR2 SVGAGI. CDR3 amino acids: CATRFLVGVDGNKQFF. The CDR3 DNA is TGTGCCACCAGGTTTCTAGTGGGAGTAGATGGGAATAAGCAGTTCTTC.

About this clonotype: Compared with germline, one end of the junction differs, possibly owing to a read error. The genes are TRBV6-5 and TRBJ2-1, with 8 bases aligning to TRBD2. There are 17 residues in the CDR3. Germline V gene lookup returns CDR1 MNHEY and CDR2 SVGAGI. CDR3: CDSSYDGLAGSIVEQFF. Here the CDR3 DNA reads TGTGACAGCAGTTACGATGGACTAGCAGGAAGTATCGTTGAGCAGTTCTTC.

Regarding this clonotype: A read error is likely, as this CDR3 ends without the conserved phenylalanine or tryptophan. The chain links TRBV11-2 to TRBJ2-2, with no clear D. V lost 3 bases and J 4 bases, leaving 18 bases between the germline ends. The CDR3 consists of 17 residues. Per germline, CDR1 SGHAT and CDR2 FQNNGV. This chain's CDR3 is CASSFGVSRITTGELFY. Here the CDR3 DNA reads TGTGCCAGCAGCTTTGGGGTTAGCAGAATTACCACCGGGGAGCTGTTTTAT.